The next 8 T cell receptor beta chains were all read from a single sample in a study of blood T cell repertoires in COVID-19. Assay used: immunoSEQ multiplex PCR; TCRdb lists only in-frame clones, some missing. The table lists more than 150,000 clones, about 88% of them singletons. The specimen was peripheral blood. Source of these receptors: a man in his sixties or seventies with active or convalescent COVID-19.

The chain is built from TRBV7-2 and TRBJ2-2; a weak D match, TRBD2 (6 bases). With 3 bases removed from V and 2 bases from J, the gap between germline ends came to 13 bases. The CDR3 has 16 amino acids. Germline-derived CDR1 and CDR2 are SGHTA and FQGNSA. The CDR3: CASSFSGTFNTGELFF. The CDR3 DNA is TGTGCCAGCAGCTTCTCCGGGACTTTCAACACCGGGGAGCTGTTTTTT.

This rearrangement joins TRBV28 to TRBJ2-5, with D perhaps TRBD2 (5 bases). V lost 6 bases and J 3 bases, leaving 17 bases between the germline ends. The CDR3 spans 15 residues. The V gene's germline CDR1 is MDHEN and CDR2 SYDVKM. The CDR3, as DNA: TGTGCCAGCAGGGACTTACTTCTAACGGAAGAGACCCAGTACTTC. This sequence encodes CASRDLLLTEETQYF. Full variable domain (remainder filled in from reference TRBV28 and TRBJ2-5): DVKVTQSSRYLVKRTGEKVFLECVQDMDHENMFWYRQDPGLGLRLIYFSYDVKMKEKGDIPEGYSVSREKKERFSLILESASTNQTSMYLCASRDLLLTEETQYFGPGTRLLVL.

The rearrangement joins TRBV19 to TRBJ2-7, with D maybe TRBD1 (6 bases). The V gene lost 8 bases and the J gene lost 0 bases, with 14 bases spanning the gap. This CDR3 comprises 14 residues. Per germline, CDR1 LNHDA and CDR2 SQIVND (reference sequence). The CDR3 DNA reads TGTGCCAGTTCGGACAGTACGCTCTCCTACGAGCAGTACTTC. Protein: CASSDSTLSYEQYF.

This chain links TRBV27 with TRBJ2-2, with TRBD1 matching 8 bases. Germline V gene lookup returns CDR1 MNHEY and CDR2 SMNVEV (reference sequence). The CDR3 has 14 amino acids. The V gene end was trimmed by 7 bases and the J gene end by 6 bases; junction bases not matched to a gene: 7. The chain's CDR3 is CASNFRGLAGELFF. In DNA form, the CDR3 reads TGTGCCAGCAACTTCAGGGGGCTGGCCGGGGAGCTGTTTTTT.

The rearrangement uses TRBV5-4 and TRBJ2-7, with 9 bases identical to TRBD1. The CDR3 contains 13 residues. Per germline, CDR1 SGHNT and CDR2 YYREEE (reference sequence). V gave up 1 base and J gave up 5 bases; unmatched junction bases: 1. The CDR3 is CASSLTGGNEQYF. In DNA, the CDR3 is TGTGCCAGCAGCTTGACAGGGGGCAACGAGCAGTACTTC.

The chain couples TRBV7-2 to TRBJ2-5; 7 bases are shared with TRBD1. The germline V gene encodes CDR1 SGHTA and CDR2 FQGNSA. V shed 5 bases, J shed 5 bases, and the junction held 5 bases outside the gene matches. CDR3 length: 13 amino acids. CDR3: CASSADRAETQYF. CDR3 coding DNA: TGTGCCAGCAGCGCAGACAGGGCGGAGACCCAGTACTTC.

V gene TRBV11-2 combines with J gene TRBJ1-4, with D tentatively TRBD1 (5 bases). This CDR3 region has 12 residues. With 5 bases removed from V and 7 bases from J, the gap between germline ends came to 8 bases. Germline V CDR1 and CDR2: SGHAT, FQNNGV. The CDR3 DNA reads TGTGCCAGCAGCCCCCAGGGTGAAAAACTGTTTTTT. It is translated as CASSPQGEKLFF. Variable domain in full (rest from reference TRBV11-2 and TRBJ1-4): EAGVAQSPRYKIIEKRQSVAFWCNPISGHATLYWYQQILGQGPKLLIQFQNNGVVDDSQLPKDRFSAERLKGVDSTLKIQPAKLEDSAVYLCASSPQGEKLFFGSGTQLSVL.

The CDR3 DNA reads TGTGCCAGCAGCTTATGGTTTGCACAAAGCACAGATACGCAGTATTTT. It specifies CASSLWFAQSTDTQYF. The gene calls are TRBV7-8 and TRBJ2-3; unclear D gene. The CDR3 sequence is 16 residues long. In germline, CDR1 is SGHVS, CDR2 FQNEAQ. V shed 2 bases and J shed 0 bases, with 12 bases lying between them.